The 22 T cell receptor beta chains below all came from one sample that was sequenced in a study of response to subunit inactivated influenza vaccine. TCRdb recomputed calls from the RT-PCR reads with MiXCR, one row per CDR3 protein. This sample yields roughly 160,000 distinct CDR3 sequences, of which 11% are seen a single time; around 11% belongs to the top ten. The source material was non-naive T cells sorted from PBMCs, sampled about 40 days after vaccination. The source of these receptors is a man aged 50-59 years who received an inactivated influenza vaccine.

This clonotype was counted between two and nine times. This sequence joins TRBV14 and TRBJ1-2; D call uncertain. The CDR3 is 15 amino acids. V was pared by 1 base and J by 3 bases, with 12 bases between. Germline CDR1 and CDR2: SGHDN and FVKESK. CDR3 DNA sequence: TGTGCCAGCAGCCAAGGTTCAGGATTACACTATGGCTACACCTTC. Protein sequence: CASSQGSGLHYGYTF.

This chain uses TRBV7-9 with TRBJ2-2; the match to TRBD1 covers 9 bases. From germline, CDR1 is SEHNR and CDR2 FQNEAQ (reference sequence). V was clipped by 6 bases and J by 4 bases; unmatched bases: 6. CDR3 length equals 15 residues. CDR3 DNA sequence: TGTGCCAGCAGAACGGGACAGGGAATCACCGGGGAGCTGTTTTTT. Encoded protein: CASRTGQGITGELFF.

In its sample, this clonotype was seen many times. The chain recombines TRBV6-6 with TRBJ2-7, with D perhaps TRBD2 (6 bases). The germline gives CDR1 MNHNY, CDR2 SVGAGI (reference sequence). The CDR3 totals 12 residues. Deletions cut 8 bases from V and 5 bases from J, with 13 bases between. The DNA of the CDR3 is TGTGCCAGCTCGGGAGTTCCCCACGAGCAGTACTTC. Translating it yields CASSGVPHEQYF.

This chain connects TRBV6-5 to TRBJ2-4; 7 bases match TRBD2. The trim removed 4 bases at V and 1 base at J, leaving 13 bases unmatched. The CDR3 totals 18 residues. Germline CDR1 MNHEY, CDR2 SVGAGI. The CDR3, as DNA: TGTGCCAGCAGTTTGTGGGTTTTACGGGAGGTTGCCAAAAACATTCAGTACTTC. Protein product: CASSLWVLREVAKNIQYF.

The table lists this clonotype with a few counts. The rearrangement links TRBV6-1 to TRBJ1-6; D is perhaps TRBD1 (5 bases). V lost 6 bases to trimming and J lost 6 bases, with 12 bases between them. Per germline, CDR1 MNHNS and CDR2 SASEGT. The CDR3 runs 14 residues. The CDR3 is CASSFIGANSPLHF. For the CDR3, the DNA is TGTGCCAGCAGCTTCATAGGGGCTAATTCACCCCTCCACTTT.

The chain couples TRBV7-2 to TRBJ2-7; D is undetermined. Germline CDR1 and CDR2: SGHTA and FQGNSA. CDR3 length: 14 amino acids. Trimming removed 1 base at V and 9 bases at J, with 16 bases between. CDR3 protein: CASSLETGRTGQYF. The CDR3 DNA sequence: TGTGCCAGCAGCTTAGAGACTGGGCGCACGGGGCAGTACTTC.

This clonotype turned up a few times. The CDR3: CASSLNSGRTDTQYF. In nucleotides, the CDR3 is TGTGCCAGCAGTCTTAATAGCGGGCGCACAGATACGCAGTATTTT. The chain has TRBV6-2 or TRBV6-3 and TRBJ2-3; 7 nucleotides line up with TRBD2. The CDR3 consists of 15 residues. Trimming took 5 bases from V and 1 from J; bases not matched to a gene: 6. Per germline, CDR1 MNHEY and CDR2 SVGEGT.

The V and J genes are TRBV5-1 and TRBJ2-1; the D is unclear. V was cut by 0 bases and J by 6 bases, with 13 bases left in between. From germline, CDR1 is SGHRS and CDR2 YFSETQ. The CDR3 totals 15 residues. CDR3 region: CASSLAPTKGNEQFF. The CDR3 coding sequence is TGCGCCAGCAGCTTGGCTCCAACAAAGGGCAATGAGCAGTTCTTC.

The chain joins TRBV28 to TRBJ2-6; D is uncertain. The CDR3 totals 15 residues. The germline V gene encodes CDR1 MDHEN and CDR2 SYDVKM. Between the trimmed V and J ends, which lost 2 bases and 3 bases, there was a span of 8 bases. Here the CDR3 DNA reads TGTGCCAGCAGTTTACCGGTCGGTGGGGCCAACGTCCTGACTTTC. Residues: CASSLPVGGANVLTF. Drawing the rest from reference TRBV28 and TRBJ2-6, the complete variable domain is DVKVTQSSRYLVKRTGEKVFLECVQDMDHENMFWYRQDPGLGLRLIYFSYDVKMKEKGDIPEGYSVSREKKERFSLILESASTNQTSMYLCASSLPVGGANVLTFGAGSRLTVL.

The chain recombines TRBV7-9 with TRBJ1-1, with TRBD1 matching over 7 bases. Germline V gene sequence: CDR1 SEHNR, CDR2 FQNEAQ (reference sequence). The CDR3 is made up of 14 amino acids. The V gene end was trimmed by 5 bases and the J gene end by 1 base; junction bases not matched to a gene: 4. The CDR3 loop is CASSPQGGNTEAFF. DNA for the CDR3: TGTGCCAGCAGCCCCCAGGGGGGGAACACTGAAGCTTTCTTT.

This clonotype was seen only a few times. The rearrangement uses TRBV6-5 and TRBJ2-4; 7 nucleotides agree with TRBD2. Germline V gene data show CDR1 as MNHEY and CDR2 as SVGAGI. This CDR3 region has 16 residues. V trimming: 2 bases; J trimming: 1 base; junction bases outside the gene matches: 5. The CDR3 reads CASSYDIGGAKNIQYF. CDR3 DNA sequence: TGTGCCAGCAGTTACGATATCGGGGGGGCCAAAAACATTCAGTACTTC.

In nucleotides, the CDR3 is TGTGCCAGCAGTTACGAGGCTAGCACAGATACGCAGTATTTT. Translation gives CASSYEASTDTQYF. The V gene is TRBV6-5, the J gene TRBJ2-3; the D is unclear. Trimming shortened V by 2 bases and J by 0 bases, and 6 bases separated the two germline ends. Per the germline V gene, CDR1 is MNHEY and CDR2 is SVGAGI. This CDR3 is 14 amino acids long.

The chain joins TRBV15 to TRBJ2-5; D may be TRBD1 (5 bases). The CDR3 loop spans 15 amino acids. The V end was cut by 0 bases, the J end by 5 bases, with 13 bases between. Germline V gene sequence: CDR1 LNHNV, CDR2 YYDKDF (reference sequence). The CDR3 protein is CATSRDPQGGETQYF. DNA for the CDR3: TGTGCCACCAGCAGAGATCCGCAGGGTGGGGAGACCCAGTACTTC.

This clonotype was found a few times. The rearrangement uses TRBV2 and TRBJ2-7, with 9 positions matching TRBD2. Germline CDR1 SNHLY, CDR2 FYNNEI. The CDR3 runs to 14 residues. The trim removed 6 bases at V and 0 bases at J, leaving 3 bases unmatched. The CDR3 loop is CASRASGVSYEQYF. DNA of the CDR3: TGTGCCAGCAGAGCTAGCGGGGTCTCCTACGAGCAGTACTTC.

The gene calls are TRBV5-1 and TRBJ2-1; 7 positions match TRBD1. The CDR3 runs 15 residues. Germline CDR1 reads SGHRS; CDR2 reads YFSETQ. J gave up 4 bases and V 3 bases, and 7 bases lay outside the gene matches. Written as DNA, the CDR3 is TGCGCCAGCAGCTCGGGTGACAGGGATTACAATGAGCAGTTCTTC. It specifies CASSSGDRDYNEQFF.

A few counts support this clonotype. The chain employs TRBV20-1 and TRBJ2-1; no clear D. Germline V lookup: CDR1 DFQATT, CDR2 SNEGSKA (reference sequence). The CDR3 runs to 14 residues. V was trimmed by 7 bases and J by 3 bases, leaving 16 bases between them. The DNA of the CDR3 is TGCAGTGTCTCTAAGGAAGCTGGCTACAATGAGCAGTTCTTC. Amino acids: CSVSKEAGYNEQFF.

The chain links TRBV20-1 to TRBJ2-7; TRBD1 aligns across 8 bases. The length of the CDR3 is 15 residues. J lost 3 bases, V lost 2 bases, and 9 bases had no gene match. The germline V gene encodes CDR1 DFQATT and CDR2 SNEGSKA (reference sequence). CDR3: CSARPPTGVFYEQYF. CDR3 bases: TGCAGTGCTAGACCCCCGACAGGGGTGTTCTACGAGCAGTACTTC.

V usage is TRBV20-1 and J usage is TRBJ2-3; 10 bases align to TRBD1. Trimming cost V 1 base and J 0 bases; bases outside gene matches: 4. Germline V gene sequence: CDR1 DFQATT, CDR2 SNEGSKA (reference sequence). The CDR3 loop spans 16 amino acids. The CDR3 loop reads CSARATGGLSTDTQYF. In DNA form, the CDR3 reads TGCAGTGCTAGAGCGACAGGGGGCTTAAGCACAGATACGCAGTATTTT.

This clonotype was counted only a few times. V and J are TRBV24-1 and TRBJ1-2; D is perhaps TRBD1 (5 bases). The CDR3 contains 11 residues. Per germline, CDR1 KGHDR and CDR2 SFDVKD. V lost 10 bases and J 4 bases, leaving 9 bases between the germline ends. This chain's CDR3 is CATFGGYGYTF. CDR3 in DNA: TGTGCCACGTTCGGGGGCTATGGCTACACCTTC.

This clonotype has just a few counts. This sequence joins TRBV28 and TRBJ2-7, with D unclear. V lost 6 bases and J 7 bases, leaving 19 bases between the germline ends. The CDR3 has 14 residues. Germline V gene sequence: CDR1 MDHEN, CDR2 SYDVKM. The DNA for the CDR3 is TGTGCCAGCAGCGTTACACGGACCAGAGGTGAGCAGTACTTC. It translates to CASSVTRTRGEQYF.

This clonotype was recorded a few times. The gene calls are TRBV29-1 and TRBJ1-1; no clear D. The V end lost 0 bases, the J end lost 3 bases, and 11 bases lay between the germline ends. The V gene's germline CDR1 is SQVTM and CDR2 ANQGSEA. CDR3 size: 14 residues. The CDR3 nucleotides read TGCAGCGTTGAAGATCTCGTGCAGGACACTGAAGCTTTCTTT. Encoded protein: CSVEDLVQDTEAFF.

The table lists this clonotype with many counts. This chain uses TRBV4-3 with TRBJ1-4; TRBD1 might be the D (5 bases). The V end lost 0 bases, the J end lost 7 bases, and 12 bases lay between the germline ends. CDR3 length: 15 amino acids. From germline, CDR1 is LGHNA and CDR2 YSLEER. CDR3 DNA: TGCGCCAGCAGCCAAGACCAGGGCCTAGGTGAAAAACTGTTTTTT. Translated, it gives CASSQDQGLGEKLFF.